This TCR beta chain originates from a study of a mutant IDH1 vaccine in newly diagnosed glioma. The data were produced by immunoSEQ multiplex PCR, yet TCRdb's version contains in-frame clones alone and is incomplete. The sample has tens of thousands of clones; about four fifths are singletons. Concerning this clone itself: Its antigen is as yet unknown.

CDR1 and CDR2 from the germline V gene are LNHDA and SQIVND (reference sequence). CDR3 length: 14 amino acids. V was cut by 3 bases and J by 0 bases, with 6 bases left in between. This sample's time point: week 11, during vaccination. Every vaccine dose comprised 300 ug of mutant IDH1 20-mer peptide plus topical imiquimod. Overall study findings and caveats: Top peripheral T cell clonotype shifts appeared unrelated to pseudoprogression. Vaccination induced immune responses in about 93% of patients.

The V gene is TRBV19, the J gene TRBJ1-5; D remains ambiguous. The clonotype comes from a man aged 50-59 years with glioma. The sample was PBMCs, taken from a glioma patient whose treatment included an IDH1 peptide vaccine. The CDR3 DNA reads TGTGCCAGTAGTATCCTGGGTAGCAATCAGCCCCAGCATTTT. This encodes CASSILGSNQPQHF.